The clone carrying this T cell receptor beta chain came up once. Its antigen is currently unknown. The CDR3 consists of 11 residues. Germline V gene data show CDR1 as MNHNS and CDR2 as SASEGT. Deletions cut 6 bases from V and 7 bases from J, with 7 bases between. This entry comes from a study of cytomegalovirus exposure and HLA in healthy donors. The data were produced by immunoSEQ multiplex PCR, yet TCRdb's version contains in-frame clones alone and is incomplete. Found here are fewer than 300,000 clones, around nine tenths of them singletons; the top ten hold around 0.9%. General study results and limits: Reports showed the classifier diagnosing cytomegalovirus status with high specificity and sensitivity. The study recorded 164 TCR beta chains that were cytomegalovirus-associated. A subsequent analysis found that TCR clusters from the first cohort also tended to co-occur in the approximately 130 validation repertoires, with around 94% of cluster scores above 0.

The material sequenced was PBMCs. The receptor was isolated from a woman between 18 and 29 years old in good health and CMV-seronegative. V usage is TRBV6-1 and J usage is TRBJ2-1; perhaps TRBD1 as D (5 bases). DNA for the CDR3: TGTGCCAGCAGAAAGGGGAATGAGCAGTTCTTC. Translation: CASRKGNEQFF.